The 32 T cell receptor beta chains reported below all come from one sample, sequenced in a study of blood T cell repertoires in COVID-19. Sequencing was performed with immunoSEQ multiplex PCR; in TCRdb, only in-frame clones are kept and a portion is missing. The sample includes under 400,000 clones, around 89% of them seen just once. Sequencing used peripheral blood. The source of these receptors is a woman aged 30 to 39 with COVID-19, enrolled during active disease.

This chain joins TRBV6-5 and TRBJ2-5; a weak D match, TRBD2 (5 bases). Germline lookup yields CDR1 MNHEY and CDR2 SVGAGI. V shed 8 bases and J shed 2 bases, with 12 bases lying between them. The CDR3 extends over 13 amino acids. This chain's CDR3 is CASFHGDQETQYF. The DNA of the CDR3 is TGTGCCAGCTTCCACGGGGATCAAGAGACCCAGTACTTC.

The rearrangement joins TRBV18 to TRBJ1-1; 7 bases are a match to TRBD1. This CDR3 has 16 amino acids. Germline CDR1 reads KGHSH; CDR2 reads LQKENI. The junction had 5 bases not matched to a gene; V was cut back by 1 base and J by 0 bases. The DNA for the CDR3 is TGTGCCAGCTCACCACGTCAGGGGGAATTGAACACTGAAGCTTTCTTT. The encoded protein is CASSPRQGELNTEAFF.

The V call is TRBV5-5, the J call TRBJ2-7; TRBD2 matches at 7 bases. V gave up 6 bases and J gave up 3 bases; unmatched junction bases: 0. CDR1 and CDR2 (germline): SGHKS, YYEKEE (reference sequence). The CDR3 is 11 residues long. Written as DNA, the CDR3 is TGTGCCAGCAAGCGGGACTACGAGCAGTACTTC. Translating gives CASKRDYEQYF.

The chain employs TRBV3-1 (or the pseudogene TRBV3-2) and TRBJ1-3, with TRBD1 as a possible D gene (6 bases). V lost 4 bases and J lost 6, with 19 bases in between. Germline CDR1 reads LGHDT; CDR2 reads YNNKEL (reference sequence). CDR3 length equals 16 residues. The CDR3 is CASSPSRGGAANTIYF. The DNA of the CDR3 is TGTGCCAGCAGCCCATCAAGGGGGGGGGCTGCAAACACCATATATTTT.

This chain joins TRBV2 and TRBJ2-1; D unclear. Trimming took off 2 bases at V and 5 bases at J, with 7 bases between the two ends. Germline CDR1 reads SNHLY; CDR2 reads FYNNEI. The CDR3 spans 13 residues. CDR3 bases: TGTGCCAGCAGTGAACTTTTTGACAATGAGCAGTTCTTC. This sequence encodes CASSELFDNEQFF.

This chain links TRBV14 with TRBJ1-3; unclear D gene. Germline assignment: CDR1 SGHDN and CDR2 FVKESK. The CDR3 is made up of 17 amino acids. V was clipped by 1 base and J by 4 bases, with 17 bases between them. The CDR3 sequence is CASSQVPPVPLGNTIYF. For the CDR3, the DNA is TGTGCCAGCAGCCAAGTTCCCCCGGTCCCTCTCGGAAACACCATATATTTT.

This chain links TRBV4-1 with TRBJ2-1; 11 bases fit TRBD2. This CDR3 is built from 16 residues. From germline, CDR1 is MGHRA and CDR2 YSYEKL. J lost 7 bases, V lost 1 base, and 6 bases had no gene match. The CDR3 nucleotides read TGCGCCAGCAGCCAAGTCGTAGCGGGGGGGGATAATGAGCAGTTCTTC. Protein sequence: CASSQVVAGGDNEQFF.

V and J are TRBV29-1 and TRBJ2-3; the D gene is possibly TRBD2 (6 bases). The germline V and J ends were trimmed by 7 bases and 3 bases, with 11 bases remaining between them. This CDR3 spans 12 amino acids. Per the germline V gene, CDR1 is SQVTM and CDR2 is ANQGSEA. The CDR3 bases are TGCAGCGCTGGGGAGGTAACAGATACGCAGTATTTT. Amino acids: CSAGEVTDTQYF.

The rearrangement links TRBV6-5 to TRBJ2-3; D not certain. CDR1 is MNHEY and CDR2 is SVGAGI in the germline V gene. The V and J ends lost 7 bases and 0 bases respectively, with 8 bases between them. CDR3 size: 13 residues. In DNA, the CDR3 is TGTGCCAGCATTCTCAGGAGCACAGATACGCAGTATTTT. It codes for CASILRSTDTQYF.

This sequence joins TRBV7-2 and TRBJ1-1; the D gene is possibly TRBD1 (5 bases). The CDR3 loop spans 15 amino acids. Trimming removed 5 bases from V and 3 bases from J, with 16 bases in between. Germline CDR1 reads SGHTA; CDR2 reads FQGNSA. The CDR3 is CASSLLGVSDTEAFF. The CDR3 nucleotides are TGTGCCAGCAGCCTCTTAGGGGTGTCGGACACTGAAGCTTTCTTT.

The J gene is TRBJ1-6, the V gene TRBV28; the match to TRBD1 covers 10 bases. This CDR3 has 15 residues. J gave up 9 bases and V 6 bases, and 8 bases lay outside the gene matches. Germline V gene sequence: CDR1 MDHEN, CDR2 SYDVKM. The CDR3 DNA sequence: TGTGCCAGCAGGCTTCCGACAGGGGGCTCTTCACCCCTCCACTTT. Translated, it gives CASRLPTGGSSPLHF.

The chain links TRBV6-5 to TRBJ2-5, with D perhaps TRBD1 (6 bases). CDR1 is MNHEY and CDR2 is SVGAGI in the germline V gene. V lost 6 bases to trimming and J lost 2 bases, with 13 bases between them. The CDR3 has 14 amino acids. As DNA, the CDR3 is TGTGCCAGCAGCTTAACAGGGAAGCAAGAGACCCAGTACTTC. Its translation: CASSLTGKQETQYF.

The chain uses TRBV6-5 and TRBJ2-1, with a weak D call TRBD1 (6 bases). The germline V gene encodes CDR1 MNHEY and CDR2 SVGAGI. The CDR3 runs to 15 residues. V was cut by 0 bases and J by 4 bases, with 10 bases left in between. Here the CDR3 reads CASSYSGTLYNEQFF. The CDR3 DNA follows: TGTGCCAGCAGTTACTCAGGGACACTTTACAATGAGCAGTTCTTC.

The gene calls are TRBV7-6 and TRBJ2-3; D is unresolved. Trimming removed 5 bases from V and 5 bases from J, with 29 bases in between. CDR1 and CDR2 (germline): SGHVS, FNYEAQ. The CDR3 contains 19 residues. The CDR3 DNA follows: TGTGCCAGCAGCCTAGGGATCAGGCCCAATACTGTTTACCGAGATACGCAGTATTTT. It specifies CASSLGIRPNTVYRDTQYF.

This rearrangement joins TRBV19 to TRBJ2-6; no clear D gene. There are 14 residues in the CDR3. Germline V lookup: CDR1 LNHDA, CDR2 SQIVND (reference sequence). V dropped 4 bases and J dropped 0 bases, with 4 bases sitting between them. CDR3 amino acids: CASSTSSGANVLTF. CDR3 in DNA: TGTGCCAGTAGTACCTCCTCTGGGGCCAACGTCCTGACTTTC.

This clone came up once. The CDR3 loop reads CASMGPGQGSSPLHF. The CDR3 bases are TGTGCCAGCATGGGACCCGGACAGGGGTCATCACCCCTCCACTTT. The rearrangement joins TRBV27 to TRBJ1-6; 9 bases are a match to TRBD1. Losses at the gene ends were 7 bases for V and 10 bases for J; bases not matched to a gene: 11. CDR1 is MNHEY, CDR2 SMNVEV, per germline (reference sequence). CDR3 length equals 15 residues.

The chain joins TRBV7-2 to TRBJ2-4, with 7 positions matching TRBD1. J gave up 3 bases and V 4 bases, and 6 bases lay outside the gene matches. Germline V gene data show CDR1 as SGHTA and CDR2 as FQGNSA. CDR3 length: 15 amino acids. CDR3 sequence (DNA): TGTGCCAGCAGCTCGACCCGGGACAGCAAAAACATTCAGTACTTC. Translation: CASSSTRDSKNIQYF.

V usage is TRBV7-2 and J usage is TRBJ2-7, with D possibly matching TRBD1 (6 bases). This CDR3 has 17 residues. The germline V and J ends were trimmed by 0 bases and 2 bases, with 17 bases remaining between them. Germline V gene sequence: CDR1 SGHTA, CDR2 FQGNSA. The CDR3 protein is CASSLATRYRDPYEQYF. As DNA, the CDR3 is TGTGCCAGCAGCTTAGCCACGAGATACAGGGATCCCTACGAGCAGTACTTC.

The chain uses TRBV19 and TRBJ1-5; weak D call: TRBD1 (5 bases). Germline loops: CDR1 LNHDA, CDR2 SQIVND (reference sequence). The CDR3 loop spans 16 amino acids. V lost 1 base to trimming and J lost 2 bases, with 12 bases between them. The CDR3 loop reads CASSIGAGLGNQPQHF. The CDR3 DNA reads as TGTGCCAGTAGTATAGGGGCAGGGCTAGGCAATCAGCCCCAGCATTTT.

The chain couples TRBV6-5 to TRBJ1-2; possibly TRBD1 for D (6 bases). This CDR3 spans 14 amino acids. The germline V gene has CDR1 MNHEY and CDR2 SVGAGI. Trimming cost V 5 bases and J 3 bases, with 13 bases left between them. In DNA form, the CDR3 reads TGTGCCAGCAGTATGGACAGAACTTACTATGGCTACACCTTC. This encodes CASSMDRTYYGYTF.

This sequence joins TRBV24-1 and TRBJ1-2; 8 bases align to TRBD1. The CDR3 sequence is 17 residues long. Germline V lookup: CDR1 KGHDR, CDR2 SFDVKD. V lost 9 bases to trimming and J lost 1 base; unmatched junction nucleotides: 15. In nucleotides, the CDR3 is TGTGCCACCTCTAAAGGGTCAGGGGGCCCCATTAACTATGGCTACACCTTC. It is translated as CATSKGSGGPINYGYTF.

V gene TRBV4-1 combines with J gene TRBJ2-2, with 9 bases fitting TRBD2. Germline CDR1 is MGHRA and CDR2 is YSYEKL. The V gene end was trimmed by 4 bases and the J gene end by 0 bases; junction bases not matched to a gene: 3. The CDR3 length is 16 residues. This CDR3 reads CASSPTSGPNTGELFF. The CDR3 coding sequence is TGCGCCAGCAGCCCGACTAGCGGACCGAACACCGGGGAGCTGTTTTTT.

This clone occurred a few times. The gene calls are TRBV5-6 and TRBJ2-1, with 12 nucleotides matching TRBD2. Trimming cost V 3 bases and J 8 bases; bases outside gene matches: 15. This CDR3 has 18 residues. Germline CDR1 and CDR2: SGHDT and YYEEEE. The CDR3 reads CASSSLRKTSGGVDEQFF. The CDR3 DNA reads as TGTGCCAGCAGCTCTCTGAGAAAGACTAGCGGGGGAGTGGATGAGCAGTTCTTC.

This rearrangement joins TRBV5-8 to TRBJ1-4, with a weak D call TRBD1 (5 bases). This CDR3 has 13 residues. V was shortened by 3 bases and J by 8 bases, with 11 bases between the two germline ends. Germline V lookup: CDR1 SGHTS, CDR2 YDEGEE. CDR3 sequence: CASSSNRGEKLFF. As DNA, the CDR3 is TGTGCCAGCAGCTCCAACCGGGGGGAAAAACTGTTTTTT.

This chain connects TRBV10-3 to TRBJ2-5; 14 nucleotides align to TRBD2. V was clipped by 4 bases and J by 1 base; unmatched bases: 2. Germline-derived CDR1 and CDR2 are ENHRY and SYGVKD. The CDR3 sequence is 16 residues long. This CDR3 is CAISVGLAGGQETQYF. CDR3 in DNA: TGTGCCATCAGTGTTGGACTAGCGGGGGGCCAAGAGACCCAGTACTTC.

The CDR3 bases are TGTGCCAGCAGCCACGGACAACACTATGGCTACACCTTC. Its protein is CASSHGQHYGYTF. The rearrangement joins TRBV12-3 or TRBV12-4 to TRBJ1-2; D possibly corresponds to TRBD1 (5 bases). Trimming took off 6 bases at V and 3 bases at J, with 11 bases between the two ends. This CDR3 contains 13 residues.

This chain uses TRBV5-6 with TRBJ1-3, with TRBD1 as a possible D gene (6 bases). Trimming shortened V by 2 bases and J by 0 bases, and 9 bases separated the two germline ends. The germline V gene encodes CDR1 SGHDT and CDR2 YYEEEE. The CDR3 covers 15 residues. Here the CDR3 reads CASSFRDNSGNTIYF. The CDR3 DNA follows: TGTGCCAGCAGCTTCCGGGACAACTCTGGAAACACCATATATTTT.

The J gene is TRBJ2-2, the V gene TRBV6-5; 10 nucleotides align to TRBD1. The CDR3 extends over 15 amino acids. The V segment lost 6 bases and the J segment 4 bases; nucleotides outside the gene matches: 5. The V gene's germline CDR1 is MNHEY and CDR2 SVGAGI. The CDR3 DNA follows: TGTGCCAGCAGACGGGACAGGGGTAGCACCGGGGAGCTGTTTTTT. Residues: CASRRDRGSTGELFF.

The rearrangement uses TRBV2 and TRBJ1-1; D not certain. Germline CDR1 and CDR2: SNHLY and FYNNEI. Trimming removed 8 bases at V and 0 bases at J, with 19 bases between. This CDR3 spans 16 amino acids. CDR3 DNA: TGTGCCAGCGGGATGGGAGCCCCCAATATGAACACTGAAGCTTTCTTT. This encodes CASGMGAPNMNTEAFF.

CDR3 in DNA: TGTGCCAGCAGTTTCATGAACACTGAAGCTTTCTTT. Protein product: CASSFMNTEAFF. The chain recombines TRBV28 with TRBJ1-1; D gene unclear. Germline V gives CDR1 MDHEN, CDR2 SYDVKM. This CDR3 has 12 residues. V was clipped by 3 bases and J by 0 bases, with 2 bases between them.

Only a few counts were recorded for this clone. The gene calls are TRBV19 and TRBJ2-2; the D is unclear. This CDR3 comprises 12 residues. CDR1 and CDR2 from the germline V gene are LNHDA and SQIVND (reference sequence). V was trimmed by 1 base and J by 7 bases, leaving 4 bases between them. In DNA form, the CDR3 reads TGTGCCAGTAGTATAGTCGTCGGGGAGCTGTTTTTT. Translating gives CASSIVVGELFF.

The chain has TRBV7-8 and TRBJ2-7; 10 positions agree with TRBD2. V gave up 0 bases and J gave up 2 bases; unmatched junction bases: 4. CDR1 and CDR2 from the germline V gene are SGHVS and FQNEAQ. There are 16 residues in the CDR3. This chain's CDR3 is CASSLAASGGTYEQYV. The CDR3 nucleotides are TGTGCCAGCAGCTTAGCGGCTAGCGGGGGCACCTACGAGCAGTACGTC.